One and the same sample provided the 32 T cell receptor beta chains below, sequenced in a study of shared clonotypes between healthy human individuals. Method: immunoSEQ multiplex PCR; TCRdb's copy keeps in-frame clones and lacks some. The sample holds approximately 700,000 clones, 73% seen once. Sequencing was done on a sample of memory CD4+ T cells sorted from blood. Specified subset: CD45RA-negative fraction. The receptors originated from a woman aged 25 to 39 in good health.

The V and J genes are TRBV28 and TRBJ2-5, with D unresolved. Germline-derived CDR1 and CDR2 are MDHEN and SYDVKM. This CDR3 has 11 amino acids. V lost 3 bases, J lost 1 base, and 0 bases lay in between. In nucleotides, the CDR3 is TGTGCCAGCAGTTTCCAAGAGACCCAGTACTTC. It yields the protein CASSFQETQYF.

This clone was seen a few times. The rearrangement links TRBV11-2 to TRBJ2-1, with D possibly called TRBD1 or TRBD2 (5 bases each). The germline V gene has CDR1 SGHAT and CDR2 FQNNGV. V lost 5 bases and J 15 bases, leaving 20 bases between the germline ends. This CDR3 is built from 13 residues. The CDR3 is CASSPGTLIVGFF. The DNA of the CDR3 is TGTGCCAGCAGCCCCGGGACCCTGATTGTAGGGTTCTTC.

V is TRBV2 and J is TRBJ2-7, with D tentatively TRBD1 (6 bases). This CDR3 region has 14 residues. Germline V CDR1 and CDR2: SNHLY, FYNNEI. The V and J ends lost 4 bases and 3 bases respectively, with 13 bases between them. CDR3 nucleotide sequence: TGTGCCAGCAGTGGGACTCGGGACAACTACGAGCAGTACTTC. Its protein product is CASSGTRDNYEQYF. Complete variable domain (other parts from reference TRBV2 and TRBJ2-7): EPEVTQTPSHQVTQMGQEVILRCVPISNHLYFYWYRQILGQKVEFLVSFYNNEISEKSEIFDDQFSVERPDGSNFTLKIRSTKLEDSAMYFCASSGTRDNYEQYFGPGTRLTVT.

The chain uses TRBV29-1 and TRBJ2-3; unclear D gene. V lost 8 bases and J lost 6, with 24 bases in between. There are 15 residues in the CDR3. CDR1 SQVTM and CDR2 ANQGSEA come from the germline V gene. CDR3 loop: CSLFALLPTADTQYF. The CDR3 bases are TGCAGCCTATTCGCCCTTCTTCCGACGGCGGATACGCAGTATTTT.

The CDR3 loop is CASSAGATNEKLFF. The CDR3 DNA follows: TGTGCCAGCAGTGCTGGGGCTACTAATGAAAAACTGTTTTTT. The genes are TRBV2 and TRBJ1-4, with a weak D call TRBD1 (5 bases). Germline-derived CDR1 and CDR2 are SNHLY and FYNNEI. The CDR3 is 14 amino acids. V shed 4 bases and J shed 2 bases, with 8 bases lying between them.

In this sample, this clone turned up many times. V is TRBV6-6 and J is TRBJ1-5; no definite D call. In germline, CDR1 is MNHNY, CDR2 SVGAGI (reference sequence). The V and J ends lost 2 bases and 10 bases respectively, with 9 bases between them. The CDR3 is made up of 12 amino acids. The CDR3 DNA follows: TGTGCCAGCAGTTACCCATTAGAACCCCAGCATTTT. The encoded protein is CASSYPLEPQHF.

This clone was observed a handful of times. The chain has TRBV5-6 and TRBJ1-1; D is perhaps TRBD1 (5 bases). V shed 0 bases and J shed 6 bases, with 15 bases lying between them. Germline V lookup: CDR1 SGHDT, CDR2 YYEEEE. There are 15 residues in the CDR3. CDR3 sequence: CASSLGGGRRAEAFF. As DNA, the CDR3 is TGTGCCAGCAGCTTGGGTGGGGGACGGCGGGCTGAAGCTTTCTTT.

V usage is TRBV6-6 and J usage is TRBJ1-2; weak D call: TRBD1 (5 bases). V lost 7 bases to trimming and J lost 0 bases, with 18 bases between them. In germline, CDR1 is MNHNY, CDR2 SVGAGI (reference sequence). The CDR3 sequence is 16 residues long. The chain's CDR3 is CASTSNAGRTNYGYTF. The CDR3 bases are TGTGCCAGCACCTCAAACGCGGGGCGAACTAACTATGGCTACACCTTC.

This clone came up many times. This CDR3 reads CASSLAGRTYGEQYF. The CDR3 DNA is TGTGCCAGCAGTTTAGCGGGACGAACGTACGGCGAGCAGTACTTC. This sequence joins TRBV28 and TRBJ2-7, with D possibly being TRBD2 (6 bases). V was cut by 2 bases and J by 6 bases, with 17 bases left in between. The germline gives CDR1 MDHEN, CDR2 SYDVKM. The CDR3 runs 15 residues.

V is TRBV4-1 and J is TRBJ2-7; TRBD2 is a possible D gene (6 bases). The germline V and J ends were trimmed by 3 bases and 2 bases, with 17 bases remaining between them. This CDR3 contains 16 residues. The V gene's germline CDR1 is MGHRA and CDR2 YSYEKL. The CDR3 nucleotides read TGCGCCAGCAGCCAGTATGGCGGGGCACGAGCCTACGAGCAGTACTTC. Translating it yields CASSQYGGARAYEQYF.

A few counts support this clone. The CDR3 protein is CASSRVEAFF. The CDR3 DNA reads as TGTGCCAGCAGTCGAGTGGAAGCTTTCTTT. The chain carries TRBV6-1 and TRBJ1-1; the D is unclear. V was cut by 5 bases and J by 8 bases, with 6 bases left in between. The length of the CDR3 is 10 residues. Germline assignment: CDR1 MNHNS and CDR2 SASEGT.

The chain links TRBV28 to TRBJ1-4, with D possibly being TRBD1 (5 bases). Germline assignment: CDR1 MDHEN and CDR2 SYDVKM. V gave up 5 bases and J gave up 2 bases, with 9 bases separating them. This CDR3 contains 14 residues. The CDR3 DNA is TGTGCCAGCAGTGTGACAGCGACTAATGAAAAACTGTTTTTT. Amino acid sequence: CASSVTATNEKLFF.

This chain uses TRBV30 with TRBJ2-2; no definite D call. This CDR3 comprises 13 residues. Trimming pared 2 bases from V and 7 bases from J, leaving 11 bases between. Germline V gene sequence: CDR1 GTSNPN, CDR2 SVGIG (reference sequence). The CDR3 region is CAWSPQTYGELFF. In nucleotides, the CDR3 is TGTGCCTGGAGTCCACAGACCTACGGGGAGCTGTTTTTT.

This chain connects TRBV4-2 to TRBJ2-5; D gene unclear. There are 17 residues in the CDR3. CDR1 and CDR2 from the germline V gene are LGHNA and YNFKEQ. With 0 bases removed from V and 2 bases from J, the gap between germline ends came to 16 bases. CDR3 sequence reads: CASSQDQSSRSQETQYF. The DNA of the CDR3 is TGTGCCAGCAGCCAAGATCAATCCTCGCGCTCTCAAGAGACCCAGTACTTC.

The CDR3: CASSARPNSYEQYF. In DNA form, the CDR3 reads TGTGCCAGCAGTGCACGACCGAACTCCTACGAGCAGTACTTC. This chain links TRBV25-1 with TRBJ2-7; D gene uncertain. CDR3 length: 14 amino acids. Per the germline V gene, CDR1 is MGHDK and CDR2 is SYGVNS. Trimming left V 4 bases short and J 0 bases short, with 10 bases between.

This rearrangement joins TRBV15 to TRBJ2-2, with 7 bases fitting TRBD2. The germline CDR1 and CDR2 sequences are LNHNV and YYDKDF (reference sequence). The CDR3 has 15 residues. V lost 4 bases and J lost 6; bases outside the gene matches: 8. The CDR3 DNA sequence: TGTGCCACCAGCACATGGACTAGTATGGCCGGGGAGCTGTTTTTT. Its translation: CATSTWTSMAGELFF.

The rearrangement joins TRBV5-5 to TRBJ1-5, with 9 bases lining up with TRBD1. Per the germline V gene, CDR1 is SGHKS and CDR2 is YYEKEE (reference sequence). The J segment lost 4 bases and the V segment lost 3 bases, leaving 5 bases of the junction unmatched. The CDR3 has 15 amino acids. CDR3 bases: TGTGCCAGCAGCTCATGGACAGGGGCTAATCAGCCCCAGCATTTT. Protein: CASSSWTGANQPQHF.

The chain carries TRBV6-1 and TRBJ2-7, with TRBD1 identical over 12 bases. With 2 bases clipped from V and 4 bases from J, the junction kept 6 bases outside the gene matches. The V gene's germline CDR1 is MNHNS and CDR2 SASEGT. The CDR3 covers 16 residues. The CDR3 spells CASSEPGQGARYEQYF. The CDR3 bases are TGTGCCAGCAGTGAACCGGGACAGGGGGCGCGGTACGAGCAGTACTTC.

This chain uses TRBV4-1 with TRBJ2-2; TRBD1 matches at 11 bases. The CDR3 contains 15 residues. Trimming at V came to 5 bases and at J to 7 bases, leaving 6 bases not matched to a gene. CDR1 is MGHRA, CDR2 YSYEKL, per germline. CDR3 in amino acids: CASSNGQGAVGELFF. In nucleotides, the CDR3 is TGCGCCAGCAGCAACGGACAGGGGGCAGTCGGGGAGCTGTTTTTT.

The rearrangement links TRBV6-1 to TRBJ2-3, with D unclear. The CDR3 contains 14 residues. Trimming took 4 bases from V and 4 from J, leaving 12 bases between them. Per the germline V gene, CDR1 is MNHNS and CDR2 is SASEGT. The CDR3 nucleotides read TGTGCCAGCAGTGCGCCTCAGAACCCAGATACGCAGTATTTT. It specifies CASSAPQNPDTQYF.

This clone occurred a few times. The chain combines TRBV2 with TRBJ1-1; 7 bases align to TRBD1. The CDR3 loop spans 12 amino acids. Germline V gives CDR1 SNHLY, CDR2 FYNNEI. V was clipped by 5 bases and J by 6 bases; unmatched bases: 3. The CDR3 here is CASSHRGAEAFF. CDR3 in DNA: TGTGCCAGCAGTCACAGGGGTGCTGAAGCTTTCTTT. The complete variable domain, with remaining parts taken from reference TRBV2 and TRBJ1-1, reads EPEVTQTPSHQVTQMGQEVILRCVPISNHLYFYWYRQILGQKVEFLVSFYNNEISEKSEIFDDQFSVERPDGSNFTLKIRSTKLEDSAMYFCASSHRGAEAFFGQGTRLTVV.

CDR3 amino acids: CASTNLVEPRLQYF. CDR3 DNA sequence: TGCGCCAGCACCAATTTAGTAGAGCCAAGGCTTCAGTACTTC. V is TRBV5-1 and J is TRBJ2-4; D unclear. V lost 6 bases and J 11 bases, leaving 21 bases between the germline ends. Germline V CDR1 and CDR2: SGHRS, YFSETQ. The CDR3 sequence is 14 residues long.

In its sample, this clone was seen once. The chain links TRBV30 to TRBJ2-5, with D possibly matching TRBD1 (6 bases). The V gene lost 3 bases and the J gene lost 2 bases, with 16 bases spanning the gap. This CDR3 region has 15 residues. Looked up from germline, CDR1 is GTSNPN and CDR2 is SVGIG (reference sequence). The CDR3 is CAWRDSQGWQETQYF. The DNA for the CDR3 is TGTGCCTGGAGGGACTCACAGGGATGGCAAGAGACCCAGTACTTC.

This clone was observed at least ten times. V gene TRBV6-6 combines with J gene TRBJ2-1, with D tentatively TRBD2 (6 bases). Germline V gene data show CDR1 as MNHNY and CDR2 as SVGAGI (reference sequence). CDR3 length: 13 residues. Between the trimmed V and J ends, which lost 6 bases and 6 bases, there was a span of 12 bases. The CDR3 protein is CASSKPGGNEQFF. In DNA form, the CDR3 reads TGTGCCAGCAGCAAACCCGGGGGCAATGAGCAGTTCTTC.

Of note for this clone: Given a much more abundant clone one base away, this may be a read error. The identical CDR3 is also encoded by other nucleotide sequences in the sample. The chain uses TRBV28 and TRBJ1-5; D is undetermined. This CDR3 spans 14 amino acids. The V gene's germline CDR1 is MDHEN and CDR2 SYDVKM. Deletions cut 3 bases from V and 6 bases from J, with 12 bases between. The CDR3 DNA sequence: TGTGCCAGCAGTTTTCGCTCCGGTCTTCAGCCCCAGCATTTT. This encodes CASSFRSGLQPQHF.

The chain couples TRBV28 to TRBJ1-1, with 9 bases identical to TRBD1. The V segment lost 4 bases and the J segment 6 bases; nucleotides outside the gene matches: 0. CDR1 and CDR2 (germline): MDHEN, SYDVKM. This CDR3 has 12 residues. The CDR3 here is CASSWTGAEAFF. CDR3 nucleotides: TGTGCCAGCAGTTGGACAGGGGCTGAAGCTTTCTTT.

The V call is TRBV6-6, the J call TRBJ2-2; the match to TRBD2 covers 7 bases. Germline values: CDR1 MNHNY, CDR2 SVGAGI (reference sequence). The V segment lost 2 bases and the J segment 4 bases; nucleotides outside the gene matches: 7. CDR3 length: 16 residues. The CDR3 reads CASSYRGRAGTGELFF. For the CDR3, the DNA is TGTGCCAGCAGTTACAGAGGGAGGGCGGGCACCGGGGAGCTGTTTTTT.

In nucleotides, the CDR3 is TGTGCCAGTAGTATTGGCTGGGGCGAAACCGGGGAGCTGTTTTTT. Translating it yields CASSIGWGETGELFF. The chain couples TRBV19 to TRBJ2-2, with a possible D match to TRBD1 (5 bases). The V gene's germline CDR1 is LNHDA and CDR2 SQIVND (reference sequence). CDR3 length: 15 amino acids. V shed 3 bases and J shed 5 bases, with 13 bases lying between them.

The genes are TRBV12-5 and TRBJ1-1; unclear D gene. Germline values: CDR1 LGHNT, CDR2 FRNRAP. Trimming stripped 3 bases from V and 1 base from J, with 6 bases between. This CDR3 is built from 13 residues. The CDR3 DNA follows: TGTGCTAGTGGTTTTGGGAGGAACACTGAAGCTTTCTTT. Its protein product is CASGFGRNTEAFF.

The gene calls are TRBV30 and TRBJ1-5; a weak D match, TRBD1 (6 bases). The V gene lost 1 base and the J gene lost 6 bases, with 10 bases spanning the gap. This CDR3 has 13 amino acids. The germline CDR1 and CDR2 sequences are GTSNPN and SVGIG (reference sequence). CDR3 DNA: TGTGCCTGGAGTGAAACAGGGCGTCAGCCCCAGCATTTT. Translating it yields CAWSETGRQPQHF. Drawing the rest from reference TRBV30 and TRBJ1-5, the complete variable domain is SQTIHQWPATLVQPVGSPLSLECTVEGTSNPNLYWYRQAAGRGLQLLFYSVGIGQISSEVPQNLSASRPQDRQFILSSKKLLLSDSGFYLCAWSETGRQPQHFGDGTRLSIL.

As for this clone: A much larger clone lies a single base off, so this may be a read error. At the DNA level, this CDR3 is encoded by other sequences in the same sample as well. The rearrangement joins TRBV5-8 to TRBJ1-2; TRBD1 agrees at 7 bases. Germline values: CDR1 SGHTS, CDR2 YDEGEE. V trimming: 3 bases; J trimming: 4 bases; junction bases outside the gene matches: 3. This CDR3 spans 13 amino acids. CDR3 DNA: TGTGCCAGCAGCTCCACAGGGGTCTATGGCTACACCTTC. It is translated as CASSSTGVYGYTF.

The CDR3 DNA sequence: TGTGCCAGCAGTGGAAAGCGTAATCCCACTGAAGCTTTCTTT. It codes for CASSGKRNPTEAFF. The chain is built from TRBV6-1 and TRBJ1-1; D gene ambiguous. This CDR3 region has 14 residues. V lost 4 bases and J 4 bases, leaving 13 bases between the germline ends. Germline lookup yields CDR1 MNHNS and CDR2 SASEGT.